This passage covers 2 T cell receptor beta chains from one sample sequenced in a study of cytomegalovirus exposure and HLA in healthy donors (dated by TCRdb to about 2017). Preparation of the library involved the immunoSEQ multiplex PCR assay. For the multiplex PCR, a mixture combining 60 forward primers for TCR Vbeta segments and 13 reverse primers for TCR Jbeta segments was used. The source is immuneACCESS, and TCRdb retained only in-frame sequences with V and J called. Part of the clones is not carried over; for the studies checked, unresolved V genes explain less than half of this, and the remainder is unexplained. Per the sample table, the count is roughly 62,000 clones. The ten most abundant clones make up less than 2.5% of the sample. Input material: PBMCs. The receptors here all came from a woman aged 18-29 years in good health and CMV-seronegative.

This chain links TRBV7-2 with TRBJ1-6; weak D call: TRBD1 (5 bases). The V end was cut by 3 bases, the J end by 8 bases, with 11 bases between. The CDR3 extends over 14 amino acids. CDR1 and CDR2 (germline): SGHTA, FQGNSA. CDR3 nucleotides: TGTGCCAGCAGCTTCCAAATAGGGGATTCACCCCTCCACTTT. It is translated as CASSFQIGDSPLHF.

The chain employs TRBV5-1 and TRBJ2-1; 11 bases fit TRBD2. With 1 base clipped from V and 4 bases from J, the junction kept 4 bases outside the gene matches. The CDR3 has 16 amino acids. The germline V gene encodes CDR1 SGHRS and CDR2 YFSETQ. DNA of the CDR3: TGCGCCAGCAGCTTGTCCGGGACTAGCGGATACAATGAGCAGTTCTTC. Its protein product is CASSLSGTSGYNEQFF.